This paragraph covers one T cell receptor beta chain sequence. Its specificity is unknown. This specimen belongs to a study of response to subunit inactivated influenza vaccine. TCRdb reprocessed the RT-PCR reads with MiXCR, giving one entry per CDR3 protein. This sample has around 650,000 distinct CDR3 sequences, with roughly 14% found just once. Findings and limits, study-wide: That few new T cells are recruited by each seasonal influenza vaccination was the authors' suggestion.

Germline lookup yields CDR1 LGHDT and CDR2 YNNKEL (reference sequence). The CDR3 loop spans 13 amino acids. Trimming took off 0 bases at V and 7 bases at J, with 9 bases between the two ends. V is TRBV3-1 and J is TRBJ2-5, with D possibly being TRBD2 (5 bases). The sequenced sample was PBMCs from blood, obtained 11 to 12 days after vaccination. This receptor was obtained from a middle-aged man who received an inactivated influenza vaccine. CDR3 sequence (DNA): TGTGCCAGCAGCCAAGAACTGGACTCGACCCAGTACTTC. This codes for CASSQELDSTQYF.